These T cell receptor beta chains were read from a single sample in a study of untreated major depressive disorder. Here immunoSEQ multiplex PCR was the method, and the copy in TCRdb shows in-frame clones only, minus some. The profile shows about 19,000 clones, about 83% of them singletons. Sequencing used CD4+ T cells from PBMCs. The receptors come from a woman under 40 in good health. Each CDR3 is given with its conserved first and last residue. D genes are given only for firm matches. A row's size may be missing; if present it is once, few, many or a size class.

cdr3_aa: CASSLTRLYSGANVLTF
cdr3_nt: TGTGCCAGCAGCTTGACCCGTTTGTACTCTGGGGCCAACGTCCTGACTTTC
j_call: TRBJ2-6
d_call: -
clone_size: -
v_call: TRBV5-6

cdr3_aa: CASSLLARTSGRAGVTDTQYF
cdr3_nt: TGCGCCAGCAGCCTTTTGGCCAGGACTAGCGGGAGGGCCGGGGTGACAGATACGCAGTATTTT
j_call: TRBJ2-3
d_call: TRBD2
clone_size: -
v_call: TRBV4-3

cdr3_aa: CASSEGSYEQYF
cdr3_nt: TGTGCCAGCAGTGAGGGCTCCTACGAGCAGTACTTC
j_call: TRBJ2-7
d_call: -
clone_size: -
v_call: TRBV6-1

cdr3_aa: CATTSGRNEQFF
cdr3_nt: TGTGCCACGACTAGCGGTCGGAATGAGCAGTTCTTC
j_call: TRBJ2-1
d_call: TRBD2
clone_size: -
v_call: TRBV6-1

cdr3_aa: CASSNLRKNEQFF
cdr3_nt: TGTGCCAGCAGTAACCTGCGGAAGAATGAGCAGTTCTTC
j_call: TRBJ2-1
d_call: -
clone_size: -
v_call: TRBV7-2

cdr3_aa: CASSPPRTSGRIKGEQYF
cdr3_nt: TGTGCCAGCAGCCCTCCGCGGACTAGCGGGAGGATTAAGGGCGAGCAGTACTTC
j_call: TRBJ2-7
d_call: TRBD2
clone_size: -
v_call: TRBV27

cdr3_aa: CASSPTVGGSSGTDTQYF
cdr3_nt: TGCGCCAGCAGCCCCACAGTCGGAGGGAGCTCTGGCACAGATACGCAGTATTTT
j_call: TRBJ2-3
d_call: -
clone_size: -
v_call: TRBV5-1

cdr3_aa: CAISNRGQMGGYTF
cdr3_nt: TGTGCCATCAGTAACAGGGGGCAGATGGGTGGCTACACCTTC
j_call: TRBJ1-2
d_call: TRBD1
clone_size: -
v_call: TRBV10-3

cdr3_aa: CAISEAGGGFISPLHF
cdr3_nt: TGTGCCATCAGTGAGGCGGGGGGCGGATTCATTTCACCCCTCCACTTT
j_call: TRBJ1-6
d_call: -
clone_size: -
v_call: TRBV10-3

cdr3_aa: CASSVVRASTDTQYF
cdr3_nt: TGTGCCAGCAGCGTAGTCAGGGCTAGCACAGATACGCAGTATTTT
j_call: TRBJ2-3
d_call: -
clone_size: -
v_call: TRBV9

cdr3_aa: CASSFQGIGYYEQYF
cdr3_nt: TGTGCCAGCAGTTTCCAGGGGATAGGGTACTACGAGCAGTACTTC
j_call: TRBJ2-7
d_call: -
clone_size: once
v_call: TRBV28

cdr3_aa: CASSLGQQETQYF
cdr3_nt: TGTGCCAGCAGCTTAGGACAGCAAGAGACCCAGTACTTC
j_call: TRBJ2-5
d_call: -
clone_size: -
v_call: TRBV7-3